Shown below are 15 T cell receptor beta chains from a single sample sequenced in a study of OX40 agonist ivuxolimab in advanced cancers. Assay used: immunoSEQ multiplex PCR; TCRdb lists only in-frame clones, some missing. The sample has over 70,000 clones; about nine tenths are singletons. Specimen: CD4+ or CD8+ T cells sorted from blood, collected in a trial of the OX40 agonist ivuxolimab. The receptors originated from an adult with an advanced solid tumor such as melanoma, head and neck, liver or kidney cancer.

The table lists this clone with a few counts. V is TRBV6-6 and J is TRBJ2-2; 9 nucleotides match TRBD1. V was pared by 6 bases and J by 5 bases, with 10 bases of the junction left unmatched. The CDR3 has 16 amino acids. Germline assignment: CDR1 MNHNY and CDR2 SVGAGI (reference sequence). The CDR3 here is CASRDIGTGTTGELFF. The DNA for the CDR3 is TGTGCCAGCAGGGACATAGGGACAGGGACGACCGGGGAGCTGTTTTTT.

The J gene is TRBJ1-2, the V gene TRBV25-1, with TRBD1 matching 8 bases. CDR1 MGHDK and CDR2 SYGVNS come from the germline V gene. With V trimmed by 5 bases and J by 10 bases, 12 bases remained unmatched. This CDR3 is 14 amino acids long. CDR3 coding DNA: TGTGCCAGCAGTCACAGGGGGAGCCGGAGAACCTACACCTTC. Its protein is CASSHRGSRRTYTF.

The CDR3 region has the DNA TGTGCCAGCAGTTCCGCTAGCGGCTCCTACGAGCAGTACTTC. Its protein product is CASSSASGSYEQYF. This chain uses TRBV27 with TRBJ2-7; TRBD2 matches 7 bases. This CDR3 is 14 amino acids long. Germline loops: CDR1 MNHEY, CDR2 SMNVEV (reference sequence). V lost 4 bases, J lost 0 bases, and 3 bases stayed unmatched.

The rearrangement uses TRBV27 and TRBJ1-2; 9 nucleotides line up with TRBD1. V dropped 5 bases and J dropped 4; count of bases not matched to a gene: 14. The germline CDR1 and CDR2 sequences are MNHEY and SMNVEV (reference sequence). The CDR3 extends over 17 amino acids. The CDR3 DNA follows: TGTGCCAGCAGTCCCGTGACCCCCGGGACAGGGCTCTATGGCTACACCTTC. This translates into CASSPVTPGTGLYGYTF.

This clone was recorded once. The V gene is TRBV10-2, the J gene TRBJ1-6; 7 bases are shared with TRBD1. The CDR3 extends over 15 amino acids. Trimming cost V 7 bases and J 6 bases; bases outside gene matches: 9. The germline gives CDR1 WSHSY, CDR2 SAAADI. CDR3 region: CASKSGTAANSPLHF. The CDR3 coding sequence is TGCGCCAGCAAATCCGGGACAGCGGCTAATTCACCCCTCCACTTT.

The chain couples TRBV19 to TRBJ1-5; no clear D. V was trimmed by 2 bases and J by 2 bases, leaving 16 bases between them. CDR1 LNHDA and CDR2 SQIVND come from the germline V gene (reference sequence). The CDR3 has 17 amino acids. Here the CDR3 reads CASSISSPGRGNQPQHF. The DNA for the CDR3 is TGTGCCAGTAGTATATCCAGTCCGGGCAGAGGCAATCAGCCCCAGCATTTT.

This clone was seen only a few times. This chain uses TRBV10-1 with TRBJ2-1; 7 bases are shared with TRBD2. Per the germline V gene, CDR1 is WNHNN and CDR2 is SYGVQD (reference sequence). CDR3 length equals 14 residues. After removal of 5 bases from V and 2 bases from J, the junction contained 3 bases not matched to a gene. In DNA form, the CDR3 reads TGCGCCAGCAGTTCTCGGGGGGCCTACAATGAGCAGTTCTTC. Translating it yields CASSSRGAYNEQFF.

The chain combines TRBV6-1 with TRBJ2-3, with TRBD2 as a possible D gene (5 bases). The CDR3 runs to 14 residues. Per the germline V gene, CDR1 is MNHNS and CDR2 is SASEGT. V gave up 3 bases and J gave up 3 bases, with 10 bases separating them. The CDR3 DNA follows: TGTGCCAGCAGTGATTCCCCGGGGACAGATACGCAGTATTTT. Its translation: CASSDSPGTDTQYF.

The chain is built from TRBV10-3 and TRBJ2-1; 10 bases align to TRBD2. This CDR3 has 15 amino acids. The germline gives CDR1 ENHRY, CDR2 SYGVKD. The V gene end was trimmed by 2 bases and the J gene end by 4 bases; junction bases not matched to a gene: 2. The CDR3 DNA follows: TGTGCCATCAGTGAGGGGACTAGCGCATACAATGAGCAGTTCTTC. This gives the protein CAISEGTSAYNEQFF.

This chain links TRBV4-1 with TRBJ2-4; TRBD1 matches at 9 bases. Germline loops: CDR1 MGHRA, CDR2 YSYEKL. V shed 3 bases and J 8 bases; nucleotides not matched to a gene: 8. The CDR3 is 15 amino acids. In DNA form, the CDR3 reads TGCGCCAGCAGCCACACACAGGGGGCCTCGGACATTCAGTACTTC. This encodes CASSHTQGASDIQYF.

The chain's CDR3 is CASSLEGFDEQYF. The CDR3, as DNA: TGTGCCAGCAGCTTAGAAGGGTTCGACGAGCAGTACTTC. This chain connects TRBV7-9 to TRBJ2-7; D ambiguous. Germline CDR1 and CDR2: SEHNR and FQNEAQ (reference sequence). The CDR3 covers 13 residues. The V and J ends lost 1 base and 5 bases respectively, with 9 bases between them.

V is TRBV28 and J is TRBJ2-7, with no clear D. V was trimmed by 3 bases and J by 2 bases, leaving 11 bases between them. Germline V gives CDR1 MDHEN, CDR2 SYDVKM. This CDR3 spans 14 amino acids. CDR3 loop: CASSFPDSTYEQYF. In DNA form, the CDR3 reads TGTGCCAGCAGTTTCCCCGACTCAACCTACGAGCAGTACTTC.

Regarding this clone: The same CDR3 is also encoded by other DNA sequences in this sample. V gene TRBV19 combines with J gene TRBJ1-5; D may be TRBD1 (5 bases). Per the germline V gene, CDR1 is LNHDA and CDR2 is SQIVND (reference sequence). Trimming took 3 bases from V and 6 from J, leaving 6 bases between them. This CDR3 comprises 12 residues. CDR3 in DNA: TGTGCCAGTAGTATCGGGGGTCAGCCCCAGCATTTT. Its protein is CASSIGGQPQHF. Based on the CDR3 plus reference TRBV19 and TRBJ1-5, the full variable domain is DGGITQSPKYLFRKEGQNVTLSCEQNLNHDAMYWYRQDPGQGLRLIYYSQIVNDFQKGDIAEGYSVSREKKESFPLTVTSAQKNPTAFYLCASSIGGQPQHFGDGTRLSIL.

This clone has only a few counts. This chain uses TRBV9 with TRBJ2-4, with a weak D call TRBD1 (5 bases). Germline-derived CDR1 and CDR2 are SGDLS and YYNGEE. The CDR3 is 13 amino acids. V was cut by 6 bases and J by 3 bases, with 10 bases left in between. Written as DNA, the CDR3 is TGTGCCAGCAAGGCGGACAACAAAAACATTCAGTACTTC. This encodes CASKADNKNIQYF.

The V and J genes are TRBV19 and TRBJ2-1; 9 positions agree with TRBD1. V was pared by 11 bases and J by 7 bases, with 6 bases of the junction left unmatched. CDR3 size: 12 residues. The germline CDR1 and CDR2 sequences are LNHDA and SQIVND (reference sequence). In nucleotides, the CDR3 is TGTGCCGCAGGACAGGGGTTGAATGAGCAGTTCTTC. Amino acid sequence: CAAGQGLNEQFF.